This entry lists 10 T cell receptor beta chains sequenced from one sample in a study of blood T cell repertoires in COVID-19. Profiled with immunoSEQ multiplex PCR; TCRdb holds only in-frame clones, not every one. The repertoire holds 250,000 to 400,000 clones, with roughly 90% as singletons. The source material was PBMCs or T cells enriched from blood (not recorded which). These receptors came from a man in his sixties who had recovered from COVID-19.

The genes are TRBV5-1 and TRBJ2-3, with 12 bases that match TRBD2. V lost 0 bases to trimming and J lost 4 bases; unmatched junction nucleotides: 3. Germline V CDR1 and CDR2: SGHRS, YFSETQ. This CDR3 is 16 amino acids long. CDR3 DNA sequence: TGCGCCAGCAGCTTGGGACTAGCGGGGGAATCAGATACGCAGTATTTT. Translating it yields CASSLGLAGESDTQYF.

This sequence joins TRBV7-9 and TRBJ1-2; 7 bases line up with TRBD1. Germline loops: CDR1 SEHNR, CDR2 FQNEAQ (reference sequence). This CDR3 is built from 17 residues. V shed 5 bases and J 1 base; nucleotides not matched to a gene: 13. CDR3 loop: CASSIQAGTEHNYGYTF. The CDR3 nucleotides are TGTGCCAGCAGCATCCAAGCCGGGACAGAACATAACTATGGCTACACCTTC.

The chain uses TRBV29-1 and TRBJ2-1; a possible D gene is TRBD2 (6 bases). Trimming took off 0 bases at V and 5 bases at J, with 23 bases between the two ends. Germline V gene sequence: CDR1 SQVTM, CDR2 ANQGSEA. The CDR3 is made up of 18 amino acids. The CDR3, as DNA: TGCAGCGTTGAAGATCTCTTCTTCGAGGCGGGACGCCACAATGAGCAGTTCTTC. Translated: CSVEDLFFEAGRHNEQFF.

Regarding this clone: This may be a read error: a much more frequent sequence differs by one nucleotide. J is TRBJ1-6 and V is TRBV12-3 or TRBV12-4; TRBD1 might be the D (5 bases). The ends were cut back, 7 bases at V and 5 bases at J, with 9 bases in the middle. This CDR3 contains 13 residues. CDR3 amino acids: CASNPGNNSPLHF. Here the CDR3 DNA reads TGTGCCAGCAATCCAGGGAATAATTCACCCCTCCACTTT.

This clone was picked up one time. The V call is TRBV28, the J call TRBJ2-2, with D tentatively TRBD1 (6 bases). The germline gives CDR1 MDHEN, CDR2 SYDVKM. The V and J ends lost 6 bases and 6 bases respectively, with 17 bases between them. The CDR3 is 15 amino acids. The DNA for the CDR3 is TGTGCCAGCAGAAATAGTGGGGGCGCGGCCGGGGAGCTGTTTTTT. The encoded protein is CASRNSGGAAGELFF.

The genes are TRBV5-6 and TRBJ2-1, with TRBD2 matching over 13 bases. Germline lookup yields CDR1 SGHDT and CDR2 YYEEEE. The CDR3 totals 17 residues. Trimming removed 0 bases from V and 8 bases from J; junction bases left unmatched: 8. The CDR3 DNA reads TGTGCCAGCAGCTTGGTTAGGGGACTAGCGGGGAGGGATGAGCAGTTCTTC. Its protein is CASSLVRGLAGRDEQFF.

This clone appeared a single time. The chain joins TRBV6-2 or TRBV6-3 to TRBJ1-5; 7 nucleotides agree with TRBD1. The CDR3 runs 15 residues. CDR1 MNHEY and CDR2 SVGEGT come from the germline V gene. The J segment lost 4 bases and the V segment lost 2 bases, leaving 5 bases of the junction unmatched. CDR3 sequence reads: CASSYDRVRNQPQHF. CDR3 DNA sequence: TGTGCCAGCAGTTACGACAGGGTTAGGAATCAGCCCCAGCATTTT.

As regards this clone: One end of the junction does not line up with germline, which may come from a read error. The chain recombines TRBV12-3 or TRBV12-4 with TRBJ2-7; 9 nucleotides match TRBD2. The CDR3 contains 12 residues. The CDR3 sequence: CASSYIPGLADF. The CDR3 nucleotides read TGTGCCAGCAGTTACATACCGGGACTAGCCGACTTC.

This chain uses TRBV24-1 with TRBJ1-5; 8 positions agree with TRBD1. This CDR3 has 14 residues. V was pared by 9 bases and J by 1 base, with 4 bases of the junction left unmatched. Germline loops: CDR1 KGHDR, CDR2 SFDVKD. The CDR3 here is CATGDRGSNQPQHF. The DNA for the CDR3 is TGTGCCACCGGAGACAGGGGCAGCAATCAGCCCCAGCATTTT.

The chain is built from TRBV5-4 and TRBJ2-1; 8 positions agree with TRBD2. V lost 0 bases and J lost 3; bases outside the gene matches: 5. The germline V gene encodes CDR1 SGHNT and CDR2 YYREEE (reference sequence). The CDR3 extends over 16 amino acids. CDR3 in amino acids: CASSLEASGLYNEQFF. The CDR3 coding sequence is TGTGCCAGCAGCTTGGAAGCTAGCGGGCTCTACAATGAGCAGTTCTTC.